The next 18 T cell receptor beta chains were all read from a single sample in a study of T-cell memory formation after mild COVID-19. One entry per CDR3 protein results from TCRdb running MiXCR on the 5' RACE reads. The profile shows some 150,000 distinct CDR3 sequences, 25% of them singletons. The sequenced sample consisted of PBMCs or a T cell subset sorted from them (not recorded which). Receptors originate from an adult woman who had mild COVID-19 (a few samples of this study predate the infection). Cell type and time point are not known.

This clonotype has only a few counts. This chain links TRBV7-8 with TRBJ2-3, with D perhaps matching TRBD1 (5 bases). V was shortened by 2 bases and J by 6 bases, with 12 bases between the two germline ends. Germline V lookup: CDR1 SGHVS, CDR2 FQNEAQ. CDR3 length: 14 residues. The DNA for the CDR3 is TGTGCCAGCAGCTTACCAGGGAATGGGGATACGCAGTATTTT. The encoded protein is CASSLPGNGDTQYF.

This clonotype has a handful of counts. The chain joins TRBV5-6 to TRBJ2-2, with D perhaps matching TRBD1 (6 bases). Germline V gives CDR1 SGHDT, CDR2 YYEEEE. This CDR3 is built from 17 residues. Trimming cost V 4 bases and J 4 bases, with 20 bases left between them. The CDR3 spells CASSADRIIRGTGELFF. The CDR3 DNA is TGTGCCAGCAGCGCCGACAGGATCATAAGGGGCACCGGGGAGCTGTTTTTT.

V gene TRBV29-1 combines with J gene TRBJ2-2; 7 bases are shared with TRBD1. There are 13 residues in the CDR3. Looked up from germline, CDR1 is SQVTM and CDR2 is ANQGSEA. The J segment lost 7 bases and the V segment lost 6 bases, leaving 8 bases of the junction unmatched. CDR3 sequence: CSVESPGGGELFF. The CDR3 DNA reads TGCAGCGTAGAAAGCCCAGGGGGCGGGGAGCTGTTTTTT.

This rearrangement joins TRBV30 to TRBJ1-1; no reliable D call. The CDR3 contains 13 residues. CDR1 and CDR2 (germline): GTSNPN, SVGIG (reference sequence). V gave up 1 base and J gave up 1 base, with 7 bases separating them. CDR3 DNA: TGTGCCTGGAGTGCCGCGACGAACACTGAAGCTTTCTTT. It specifies CAWSAATNTEAFF.

The chain links TRBV5-6 to TRBJ2-7, with 12 bases fitting TRBD2. Germline lookup yields CDR1 SGHDT and CDR2 YYEEEE. The CDR3 runs 14 residues. The trim removed 1 base at V and 13 bases at J, leaving 9 bases unmatched. The CDR3 loop is CASSLWTSGDPIYF. The CDR3 DNA is TGTGCCAGCAGCTTGTGGACTAGCGGGGACCCCATTTACTTC. Drawing the rest from reference TRBV5-6 and TRBJ2-7, the complete variable domain is DAGVTQSPTHLIKTRGQQVTLRCSPKSGHDTVSWYQQALGQGPQFIFQYYEEEERQRGNFPDRFSGHQFPNYSSELNVNALLLGDSALYLCASSLWTSGDPIYFGPGTRLTVT.

The chain employs TRBV12-3 or TRBV12-4 and TRBJ2-5, with 9 bases fitting TRBD2. The V segment lost 8 bases and the J segment 5 bases; nucleotides outside the gene matches: 9. The CDR3 runs 14 residues. CDR3 coding DNA: TGTGCCAGCGGCCCGCGGGAGGGCCAGGAGACCCAGTACTTC. This gives the protein CASGPREGQETQYF.

About this clonotype: Relative to the germline gene, one junction end is altered; a read error may explain this. The genes are TRBV7-2 and TRBJ1-2; unclear D gene. CDR3 length: 9 residues. In germline, CDR1 is SGHTA, CDR2 FQGNSA. DNA of the CDR3: TGTGCCAGCAGCTCCGCGGTCGAATTC. This encodes CASSSAVEF.

This clonotype was recorded at least ten times. V gene TRBV7-9 combines with J gene TRBJ2-1; perhaps D is TRBD1 or TRBD2 (7 bases each). This CDR3 is 14 amino acids long. V was shortened by 4 bases and J by 6 bases, with 13 bases between the two germline ends. Germline CDR1 reads SEHNR; CDR2 reads FQNEAQ (reference sequence). The CDR3 region is CASSSRGGFNEQFF. For the CDR3, the DNA is TGTGCCAGCAGCTCCAGGGGGGGGTTCAATGAGCAGTTCTTC.

There are a few counts of this clonotype. V usage is TRBV24-1 and J usage is TRBJ2-7; no clear D gene. The V gene lost 3 bases and the J gene lost 3 bases, with 8 bases spanning the gap. This CDR3 has 13 residues. Germline V gene lookup returns CDR1 KGHDR and CDR2 SFDVKD. DNA of the CDR3: TGTGCCACCAGTGATCCCTACAACTACGAGCAGTACTTC. Its protein product is CATSDPYNYEQYF.

The chain recombines TRBV24-1 with TRBJ1-2; TRBD1 is a possible D gene (5 bases). Per germline, CDR1 KGHDR and CDR2 SFDVKD. The CDR3 totals 15 residues. Trimming took off 2 bases at V and 6 bases at J, with 15 bases between the two ends. CDR3: CATSDYSGRVDGYTF. CDR3 sequence (DNA): TGTGCCACCAGTGATTATAGTGGCAGGGTAGATGGCTACACCTTC.

The V gene is TRBV6-5, the J gene TRBJ2-1, with 7 positions matching TRBD1. CDR1 and CDR2 (germline): MNHEY, SVGAGI. The CDR3 is 15 residues long. The V gene end was trimmed by 4 bases and the J gene end by 5 bases; junction bases not matched to a gene: 8. DNA of the CDR3: TGTGCCAGCAGTTCAACAGGGGCAGGCGACAATGAGCAGTTCTTC. Protein sequence: CASSSTGAGDNEQFF.

This chain joins TRBV6-5 and TRBJ1-2, with TRBD1 identical over 7 bases. This CDR3 is 13 amino acids long. Germline CDR1 is MNHEY and CDR2 is SVGAGI. V dropped 6 bases and J dropped 8; count of bases not matched to a gene: 9. The CDR3 here is CASSPRQGPGYTF. The CDR3 DNA sequence: TGTGCCAGCAGCCCCCGACAGGGTCCGGGCTACACCTTC.

The chain joins TRBV20-1 to TRBJ2-7; tentative D call: TRBD2 (5 bases). Trimming left V 5 bases short and J 10 bases short, with 15 bases between. Looked up from germline, CDR1 is DFQATT and CDR2 is SNEGSKA (reference sequence). The CDR3 covers 11 residues. The CDR3 region is CSASPGLGQYF. DNA for the CDR3: TGCAGTGCTTCCCCCGGACTGGGTCAGTACTTC.

The chain recombines TRBV30 with TRBJ2-3, with 7 nucleotides matching TRBD2. V shed 7 bases, J shed 2 bases, and the junction held 9 bases outside the gene matches. The length of the CDR3 is 14 residues. Looked up from germline, CDR1 is GTSNPN and CDR2 is SVGIG (reference sequence). The CDR3 reads CASGGRASTDTQYF. DNA of the CDR3: TGTGCCTCCGGAGGGAGGGCCTCCACAGATACGCAGTATTTT.

The sample holds a few counts of this clonotype. The chain carries TRBV12-3 or TRBV12-4 and TRBJ2-7; D is ambiguous. The CDR3 totals 14 residues. Trimming took off 3 bases at V and 6 bases at J, with 15 bases between the two ends. Written as DNA, the CDR3 is TGTGCCAGCAGTTTTATGGACCGGGTCCGCGAGCAGTACTTC. Its protein product is CASSFMDRVREQYF.

The chain joins TRBV11-2 to TRBJ1-6; D remains unclear. The CDR3 length is 15 residues. The V and J ends lost 3 bases and 8 bases respectively, with 14 bases between them. Germline values: CDR1 SGHAT, CDR2 FQNNGV. The CDR3 is CASSFSPSRDSPLHF. CDR3 nucleotide sequence: TGTGCCAGCAGCTTCTCCCCCTCCCGGGATTCACCCCTCCACTTT.

This chain joins TRBV24-1 and TRBJ2-7, with 8 bases identical to TRBD1. After removal of 4 bases from V and 3 bases from J, the junction contained 4 bases not matched to a gene. The CDR3 spans 14 residues. CDR1 is KGHDR and CDR2 is SFDVKD in the germline V gene. CDR3 sequence (DNA): TGTGCCACCAGTGAGAGGGACAGGAGCTACGAGCAGTACTTC. This gives the protein CATSERDRSYEQYF.

The chain joins TRBV4-2 to TRBJ2-7; D possibly corresponds to TRBD1 (6 bases). The CDR3 sequence is 14 residues long. Trimming stripped 3 bases from V and 3 bases from J, with 12 bases between. Germline CDR1 reads LGHNA; CDR2 reads YNFKEQ. The CDR3 here is CASSQGDIGYEQYF. DNA of the CDR3: TGTGCCAGCAGCCAGGGGGACATCGGCTACGAGCAGTACTTC.